These 25 T cell receptor beta chains originate from one sample sequenced in a study of technical replicates of blood from a few donors. The protocol was immunoSEQ multiplex PCR, while the TCRdb copy is restricted to in-frame clones and leaves out a portion. The profile covers approximately 52,000 clones, with about 93% appearing a single time and around 4% taken by the ten largest. Sample: PBMCs. The receptors here all came from a human donor in good health. Some clones in this sample may be carry-over from other donors' samples.

The chain employs TRBV29-1 and TRBJ2-3; D remains ambiguous. CDR3 length equals 12 residues. V lost 4 bases to trimming and J lost 1 base, with 6 bases between them. CDR1 and CDR2 from the germline V gene are SQVTM and ANQGSEA. The CDR3 DNA reads TGCAGCGTTGGGCAGGGCACAGATACGCAGTATTTT. It encodes CSVGQGTDTQYF.

V and J are TRBV4-3 and TRBJ2-7; no clear D. Looked up from germline, CDR1 is LGHNA and CDR2 is YSLEER. This CDR3 contains 13 residues. Trimming took 0 bases from V and 5 from J, leaving 8 bases between them. The CDR3 spells CASSQEGDDEQYF. CDR3 DNA: TGCGCCAGCAGCCAAGAAGGAGACGACGAGCAGTACTTC.

This clone was seen a single time. The CDR3 coding sequence is TGTGCCAGCAGCTTGTTTGGACAGGGTAATTCACCCCTCCACTTT. The encoded protein is CASSLFGQGNSPLHF. This rearrangement joins TRBV7-3 to TRBJ1-6; 8 nucleotides agree with TRBD1. CDR3 length equals 15 residues. CDR1 and CDR2 from the germline V gene are SGHTA and FQGTGA. V shed 3 bases and J 6 bases; nucleotides not matched to a gene: 4.

This chain links TRBV7-2 with TRBJ2-3; 12 bases fit TRBD2. The V segment lost 5 bases and the J segment 4 bases; nucleotides outside the gene matches: 7. The CDR3 covers 16 residues. Germline V gene data show CDR1 as SGHTA and CDR2 as FQGNSA. The CDR3 here is CASSPQGLAGSDTQYF. In DNA form, the CDR3 reads TGTGCCAGCAGCCCCCAGGGACTAGCGGGTTCAGATACGCAGTATTTT.

The V gene is TRBV7-9, the J gene TRBJ1-1; no firm D call. Germline CDR1 and CDR2: SEHNR and FQNEAQ (reference sequence). The ends were cut back, 3 bases at V and 11 bases at J, with 10 bases in the middle. The CDR3 runs 11 residues. CDR3: CASSFERWAFF. The CDR3 DNA is TGTGCCAGCAGCTTCGAACGGTGGGCTTTCTTT.

The J gene is TRBJ2-3, the V gene TRBV11-2; 13 positions agree with TRBD2. Germline V gene data show CDR1 as SGHAT and CDR2 as FQNNGV. The length of the CDR3 is 17 residues. Trimming took 4 bases from V and 2 from J; bases not matched to a gene: 6. CDR3 loop: CASSSLLAGGPTDTQYF. The CDR3 bases are TGTGCCAGCAGCTCCTTACTAGCGGGGGGGCCCACAGATACGCAGTATTTT.

The V and J genes are TRBV7-6 and TRBJ1-1, with D uncertain. V was pared by 2 bases and J by 2 bases, with 6 bases between. The CDR3 contains 13 residues. From germline, CDR1 is SGHVS and CDR2 FNYEAQ. The CDR3 spells CASSLQDNTEAFF. DNA for the CDR3: TGTGCCAGCAGCTTACAGGATAACACTGAAGCTTTCTTT.

The chain employs TRBV11-2 and TRBJ1-1; D not certain. The germline CDR1 and CDR2 sequences are SGHAT and FQNNGV. The CDR3 totals 13 residues. V lost 5 bases to trimming and J lost 1 base, with 8 bases between them. As DNA, the CDR3 is TGTGCCAGCAGCCAACAATGGAACACTGAAGCTTTCTTT. Its protein product is CASSQQWNTEAFF.

Here the CDR3 DNA reads TGTGCCAGCTCGGAGGGATTATGGTACGAGCAGTACTTC. Its translation: CASSEGLWYEQYF. This chain links TRBV18 with TRBJ2-7; a possible D gene is TRBD2 (6 bases). V lost 6 bases and J lost 4, with 13 bases in between. The CDR3 length is 13 residues. The germline V gene has CDR1 KGHSH and CDR2 LQKENI.

V gene TRBV5-1 combines with J gene TRBJ1-1; D unclear. The CDR3 loop spans 14 amino acids. Deletions cut 0 bases from V and 2 bases from J, with 8 bases between. Germline lookup yields CDR1 SGHRS and CDR2 YFSETQ. CDR3: CASSLGAENTEAFF. The CDR3 DNA sequence: TGCGCCAGCAGCTTGGGAGCTGAAAACACTGAAGCTTTCTTT.

This clone was recorded once. This rearrangement joins TRBV6-1 to TRBJ1-2; D not resolved. There are 11 residues in the CDR3. CDR1 and CDR2 (germline): MNHNS, SASEGT. Trimming left V 7 bases short and J 2 bases short, with 5 bases between. This chain's CDR3 is CASNQNYGYTF. The CDR3 DNA reads as TGTGCCAGCAATCAGAACTATGGCTACACCTTC.

This clone was recorded once. This chain connects TRBV10-3 to TRBJ2-1, with TRBD2 identical over 11 bases. Trimming removed 7 bases from V and 7 bases from J; junction bases left unmatched: 9. The germline CDR1 and CDR2 sequences are ENHRY and SYGVKD. The CDR3 sequence is 15 residues long. CDR3 loop: CAITDRLAGGNEQFF. In nucleotides, the CDR3 is TGTGCCATCACCGACCGGCTAGCGGGGGGAAATGAGCAGTTCTTC.

This clone has only a few counts. This chain links TRBV30 with TRBJ1-6; D is unresolved. The CDR3 extends over 17 amino acids. Trimming took off 1 base at V and 7 bases at J, with 20 bases between the two ends. The germline V gene encodes CDR1 GTSNPN and CDR2 SVGIG (reference sequence). The CDR3 region is CAWSAHGVTERNSPLHF. CDR3 in DNA: TGTGCCTGGAGTGCACACGGGGTGACGGAGCGGAATTCACCCCTCCACTTT.

This clone was recorded many times. The gene calls are TRBV5-4 and TRBJ2-7; 7 nucleotides align to TRBD1. In germline, CDR1 is SGHNT, CDR2 YYREEE (reference sequence). V dropped 1 base and J dropped 7; count of bases not matched to a gene: 8. The CDR3 contains 14 residues. CDR3 bases: TGTGCCAGCAGCTTGATAGACAGGGCACGGGAGCAGTACTTC. It translates to CASSLIDRAREQYF. The variable domain in full, completed from reference TRBV5-4 and TRBJ2-7, reads ETGVTQSPTHLIKTRGQQVTLRCSSQSGHNTVSWYQQALGQGPQFIFQYYREEENGRGNFPPRFSGLQFPNYSSELNVNALELDDSALYLCASSLIDRAREQYFGPGTRLTVT.

The chain joins TRBV19 to TRBJ1-2; 11 nucleotides align to TRBD1. CDR3 length: 17 residues. V dropped 4 bases and J dropped 3; count of bases not matched to a gene: 10. In germline, CDR1 is LNHDA, CDR2 SQIVND (reference sequence). In nucleotides, the CDR3 is TGTGCCAGTAGTACCCCTGCAGGACAGGGGGCACACTATGGCTACACCTTC. This gives the protein CASSTPAGQGAHYGYTF. The full variable domain, rest sourced from reference TRBV19 and TRBJ1-2, is DGGITQSPKYLFRKEGQNVTLSCEQNLNHDAMYWYRQDPGQGLRLIYYSQIVNDFQKGDIAEGYSVSREKKESFPLTVTSAQKNPTAFYLCASSTPAGQGAHYGYTFGSGTRLTVV.

This clone was picked up one time. CDR3 sequence (DNA): TGTGCCAGCAGCTTAGGCGGGGGGACTAGCACAGATACGCAGTATTTT. Encoded protein: CASSLGGGTSTDTQYF. The rearrangement joins TRBV7-6 to TRBJ2-3; 8 positions agree with TRBD2. Germline CDR1 reads SGHVS; CDR2 reads FNYEAQ. This CDR3 spans 16 amino acids. Trimming took 1 base from V and 0 from J; bases not matched to a gene: 3.

The chain recombines TRBV5-6 with TRBJ1-2; 11 nucleotides match TRBD1. This CDR3 contains 14 residues. The V and J ends lost 3 bases and 5 bases, in that order; junction bases with no gene match: 3. Germline V gene lookup returns CDR1 SGHDT and CDR2 YYEEEE. The CDR3 DNA reads TGTGCCAGCAGCTACGGACAGGGGGCTTATGGCTACACCTTC. Its translation is CASSYGQGAYGYTF.

The chain carries TRBV4-1 and TRBJ2-6; D gene unclear. The germline V gene encodes CDR1 MGHRA and CDR2 YSYEKL. Trimming took off 1 base at V and 3 bases at J, with 22 bases between the two ends. This CDR3 region has 20 residues. This CDR3 is CASSQVNRPMNSGGANVLTF. As DNA, the CDR3 is TGCGCCAGCAGCCAAGTAAACCGACCGATGAATTCGGGTGGGGCCAACGTCCTGACTTTC.

The rearrangement joins TRBV29-1 to TRBJ2-5, with 8 bases fitting TRBD2. V lost 4 bases, J lost 1 base, and 14 bases stayed unmatched. The length of the CDR3 is 17 residues. Germline V gene data show CDR1 as SQVTM and CDR2 as ANQGSEA. CDR3 bases: TGCAGCGTTGCGACCTCCCTGGGGCGGGGGGCCCAAGAGACCCAGTACTTC. Its translation: CSVATSLGRGAQETQYF.

This chain links TRBV27 with TRBJ2-7, with 7 bases aligning to TRBD1. The V segment lost 5 bases and the J segment 0 bases; nucleotides outside the gene matches: 13. The germline CDR1 and CDR2 sequences are MNHEY and SMNVEV (reference sequence). The CDR3 length is 17 residues. In DNA form, the CDR3 reads TGTGCCAGCAGTCGAAAGGGGGCTCCCCTAAGCTCCTACGAGCAGTACTTC. This sequence encodes CASSRKGAPLSSYEQYF.

V is TRBV9 and J is TRBJ1-6; no definite D call. The CDR3 spans 13 residues. V dropped 6 bases and J dropped 2 bases, with 6 bases sitting between them. Germline assignment: CDR1 SGDLS and CDR2 YYNGEE. The CDR3 DNA reads TGTGCCAGCAATTCGGCCTATAATTCACCCCTCCACTTT. It translates to CASNSAYNSPLHF.

V and J are TRBV9 and TRBJ1-4, with D tentatively TRBD1 (6 bases). Trimming removed 0 bases at V and 5 bases at J, with 11 bases between. The CDR3 contains 15 residues. Germline CDR1 SGDLS, CDR2 YYNGEE. This CDR3 is CASSVAAGQNEKLFF. The CDR3 nucleotides read TGTGCCAGCAGCGTAGCGGCAGGACAGAATGAAAAACTGTTTTTT.

This rearrangement joins TRBV4-2 to TRBJ1-3; 8 nucleotides agree with TRBD1. The ends lost 4 bases at V and 2 bases at J; junction bases unmatched: 10. Germline V CDR1 and CDR2: LGHNA, YNFKEQ. The CDR3 extends over 17 amino acids. CDR3 protein: CASSPGGRGLAGNTIYF. DNA for the CDR3: TGTGCCAGCAGCCCGGGGGGCAGGGGGCTCGCTGGAAACACCATATATTTT.

The chain couples TRBV5-1 to TRBJ2-2; 8 bases match TRBD2. Trimming cost V 1 base and J 2 bases; bases outside gene matches: 4. The CDR3 consists of 16 residues. CDR1 is SGHRS and CDR2 is YFSETQ in the germline V gene. The CDR3 region has the DNA TGCGCCAGCAGCTTGAGCGGGGGTGCAAACACCGGGGAGCTGTTTTTT. Encoded protein: CASSLSGGANTGELFF.

The rearrangement links TRBV7-9 to TRBJ2-5; 7 bases agree with TRBD1. V lost 4 bases, J lost 13 bases, and 6 bases stayed unmatched. Germline V lookup: CDR1 SEHNR, CDR2 FQNEAQ (reference sequence). The CDR3 is 11 amino acids. CDR3 residues: CASSWGTDMYF. As DNA, the CDR3 is TGTGCCAGCAGCTGGGGGACAGACATGTACTTC.